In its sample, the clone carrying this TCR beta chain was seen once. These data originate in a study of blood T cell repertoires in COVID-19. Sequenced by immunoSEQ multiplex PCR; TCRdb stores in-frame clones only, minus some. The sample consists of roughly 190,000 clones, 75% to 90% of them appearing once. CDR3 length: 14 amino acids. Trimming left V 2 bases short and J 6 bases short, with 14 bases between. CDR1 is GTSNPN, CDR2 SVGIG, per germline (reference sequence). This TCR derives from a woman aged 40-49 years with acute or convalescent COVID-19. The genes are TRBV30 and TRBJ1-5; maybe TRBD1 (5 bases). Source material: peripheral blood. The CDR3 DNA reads TGTGCCTGGAGTAGGCGACAGAAAGGTCAGCCCCAGCATTTT. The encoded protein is CAWSRRQKGQPQHF. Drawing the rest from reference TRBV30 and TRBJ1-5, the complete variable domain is SQTIHQWPATLVQPVGSPLSLECTVEGTSNPNLYWYRQAAGRGLQLLFYSVGIGQISSEVPQNLSASRPQDRQFILSSKKLLLSDSGFYLCAWSRRQKGQPQHFGDGTRLSIL.